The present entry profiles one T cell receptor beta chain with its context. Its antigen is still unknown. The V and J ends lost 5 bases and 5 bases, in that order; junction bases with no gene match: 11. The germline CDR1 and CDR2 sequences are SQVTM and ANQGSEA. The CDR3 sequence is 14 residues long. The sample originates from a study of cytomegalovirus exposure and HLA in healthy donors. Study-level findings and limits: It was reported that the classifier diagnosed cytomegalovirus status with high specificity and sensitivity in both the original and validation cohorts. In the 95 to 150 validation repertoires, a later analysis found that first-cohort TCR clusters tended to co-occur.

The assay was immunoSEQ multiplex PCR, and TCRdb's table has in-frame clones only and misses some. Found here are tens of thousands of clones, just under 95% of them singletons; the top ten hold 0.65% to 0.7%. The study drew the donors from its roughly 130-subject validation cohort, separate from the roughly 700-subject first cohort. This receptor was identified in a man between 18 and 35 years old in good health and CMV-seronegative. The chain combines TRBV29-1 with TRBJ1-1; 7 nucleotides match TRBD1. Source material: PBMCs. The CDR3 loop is CSVPPGGWSTEAFF. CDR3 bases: TGCAGCGTTCCCCCAGGGGGTTGGAGTACTGAAGCTTTCTTT.